This T cell receptor beta chain was recorded in a study of shared clonotypes between healthy human individuals. Study findings and constraints: Represented diversity (both genetic and exposure-history) was limited by the small number of donors. Several donors showed sharing of about 4.6% of naive CD4 clonotypes.

This CDR3 is built from 15 residues. Trimming removed 6 bases at V and 1 base at J, with 15 bases between. CDR1 and CDR2 (germline): KGHSH, LQKENI. Among the donors, all were Caucasian adults who lived in Nashville, Tennessee. Concerning this clone: Its antigen is unknown.

Using roughly 200 ng DNA, roughly 33,000 T cell genomes, the sorted-subset replicate PCRs were run. This table comes from immunoSEQ multiplex PCR, and its TCRdb copy is limited to in-frame clones, with some not included. This table holds about 1.1 million clones, 78% found once. This receptor was obtained from a man younger than 35 in good health. Some clones in this sample may be carry-over from other donors' samples. The specimen was memory CD4+ T cells from PBMCs. Regarding subset: CD45RA-negative fraction. This chain joins TRBV18 and TRBJ1-1; D perhaps matches TRBD1 (5 bases). Written as DNA, the CDR3 is TGTGCCAGCTCTCTTGGGGGGATGGGGAACACTGAAGCTTTCTTT. Protein: CASSLGGMGNTEAFF. Using reference TRBV18 and TRBJ1-1 for the parts outside the CDR3, the full variable domain is NAGVMQNPRHLVRRRGQEARLRCSPMKGHSHVYWYRQLPEEGLKFMVYLQKENIIDESGMPKERFSAEFPKEGPSILRIQQVVRGDSAAYFCASSLGGMGNTEAFFGQGTRLTVV.